The T cell receptor beta chain described here comes from a study of technical replicates of blood from several donors. The table came from immunoSEQ multiplex PCR; TCRdb's copy has only in-frame clones and leaves some out. The sample has about 88,000 clones; just under 95% are singletons. This receptor was taken from a human donor in good health. The sample taken for sequencing was T cells isolated from PBMCs.

The CDR3 spells CAWSVLLQGAGEAFF. CDR3 sequence (DNA): TGTGCCTGGAGTGTACTTTTACAGGGGGCCGGTGAAGCTTTCTTT. The J gene is TRBJ1-1, the V gene TRBV30, with 9 bases lining up with TRBD1. Germline V gene data show CDR1 as GTSNPN and CDR2 as SVGIG (reference sequence). CDR3 length: 15 amino acids. Losses at the gene ends were 0 bases for V and 7 bases for J; bases not matched to a gene: 9.